These 14 T cell receptor beta chains share one sample of origin, sequenced in a study of T-cell memory formation after mild COVID-19. MiXCR, applied by TCRdb to the 5' RACE reads, yields one record per CDR3 protein. In the table there are under 350,000 distinct CDR3 sequences, 15% to 20% of which are singletons. Sequences were obtained from PBMCs or a T cell subset sorted from them (not recorded which). Receptors were obtained from a man in his late teens or twenties who had mild COVID-19 (a few samples of this study predate the infection). Cell type and time point are not known.

The V gene is TRBV10-2, the J gene TRBJ2-5; TRBD2 agrees at 7 bases. CDR3 size: 14 residues. Germline V gene data show CDR1 as WSHSY and CDR2 as SAAADI. Trimming at V came to 8 bases and at J to 2 bases, leaving 8 bases not matched to a gene. The CDR3 DNA follows: TGCGCCAGCGGGGGGGTCAGGCGGCAAGAGACCCAGTACTTC. The encoded protein is CASGGVRRQETQYF.

The sample holds many counts of this clonotype. The chain recombines TRBV3-1 with TRBJ2-3; TRBD1 matches 8 bases. Trimming at V came to 5 bases and at J to 1 base, leaving 2 bases not matched to a gene. Germline V gene data show CDR1 as LGHDT and CDR2 as YNNKEL (reference sequence). The CDR3 sequence is 14 residues long. Here the CDR3 DNA reads TGTGCCAGCAGCAGGGACAGGCGCACAGATACGCAGTATTTT. It is translated as CASSRDRRTDTQYF.

This clonotype has just a few counts. The chain couples TRBV7-9 to TRBJ2-5, with D perhaps matching TRBD2 (6 bases). Germline values: CDR1 SEHNR, CDR2 FQNEAQ (reference sequence). V was cut by 5 bases and J by 4 bases, with 20 bases left in between. This CDR3 spans 16 amino acids. The CDR3 loop is CASSPRAGTFLETQYF. CDR3 sequence (DNA): TGTGCCAGCAGCCCTCGGGCGGGGACCTTCTTAGAGACCCAGTACTTC.

The CDR3 DNA follows: TGTGCCAGCAGTTACCTCCCGCGCGTAGAGGACTATGGCTACACCTTC. Its protein product is CASSYLPRVEDYGYTF. The chain links TRBV6-2 or TRBV6-3 to TRBJ1-2, with D unclear. The CDR3 has 16 residues. Germline values: CDR1 MNHEY, CDR2 SVGEGT. With 2 bases removed from V and 3 bases from J, the gap between germline ends came to 16 bases.

Points on this clonotype: One junction end disagrees with the germline gene, perhaps due to a read error. The rearrangement joins TRBV7-2 to TRBJ1-1, with 11 bases fitting TRBD1. Germline V gene lookup returns CDR1 SGHTA and CDR2 FQGNSA. The CDR3 is 14 amino acids. The CDR3 nucleotides read TGTGCCAGCAGGTTAGGACAGGGGGCGAGAAAAGCTTTCTTT. Translated, it gives CASRLGQGARKAFF.

This chain connects TRBV6-6 to TRBJ2-2, with 10 bases that match TRBD2. Trimming cost V 5 bases and J 0 bases; bases outside gene matches: 3. CDR1 is MNHNY, CDR2 SVGAGI, per germline (reference sequence). The CDR3 is 16 amino acids. CDR3 sequence: CASSKGLAANTGELFF. The CDR3 DNA reads as TGTGCCAGCAGTAAAGGACTAGCGGCGAACACCGGGGAGCTGTTTTTT.

This clonotype was picked up a small number of times. This chain links TRBV4-1 with TRBJ1-5; D is undetermined. The CDR3 is 15 residues long. Trimming pared 4 bases from V and 3 bases from J, leaving 13 bases between. CDR1 is MGHRA and CDR2 is YSYEKL in the germline V gene. For the CDR3, the DNA is TGCGCCAGCAGCCCCGGACCGGCAGCCAATCAGCCCCAGCATTTT. Translated: CASSPGPAANQPQHF.

This clonotype was counted a few times. The gene calls are TRBV5-5 and TRBJ2-1, with a tentative D call TRBD1 (5 bases). CDR1 and CDR2 (germline): SGHKS, YYEKEE (reference sequence). CDR3 length equals 17 residues. The germline V and J ends were trimmed by 0 bases and 0 bases, with 13 bases remaining between them. CDR3 sequence: CASSLGPRVSSYNEQFF. The CDR3 coding sequence is TGTGCCAGCAGCTTGGGCCCCAGGGTCAGCTCCTACAATGAGCAGTTCTTC.

The rearrangement links TRBV20-1 to TRBJ2-3, with D possibly being TRBD1 or TRBD2 (6 bases each). The V gene lost 6 bases and the J gene lost 0 bases, with 19 bases spanning the gap. The germline V gene encodes CDR1 DFQATT and CDR2 SNEGSKA (reference sequence). This CDR3 is 16 amino acids long. The CDR3 nucleotides are TGCAGTGCCCCCATGGGGGGCAGTTGGAGCACAGATACGCAGTATTTT. Its translation is CSAPMGGSWSTDTQYF.

The J gene is TRBJ1-2, the V gene TRBV5-1; D is ambiguous. Germline CDR1 SGHRS, CDR2 YFSETQ. This CDR3 is built from 16 residues. Trimming took 0 bases from V and 7 from J, leaving 19 bases between them. The CDR3 is CASSLVSGRGDAGYTF. CDR3 bases: TGCGCCAGCAGCTTGGTATCCGGGAGAGGAGACGCTGGCTACACCTTC.

The CDR3 nucleotides read TGTGCCATCAGTGAGTTTTCGGGGAACACTGAAGCTTTCTTT. Translation gives CAISEFSGNTEAFF. The chain couples TRBV10-3 to TRBJ1-1; no clear D gene. Germline values: CDR1 ENHRY, CDR2 SYGVKD. Trimming took off 1 base at V and 1 base at J, with 7 bases between the two ends. There are 14 residues in the CDR3.

The chain couples TRBV6-2 or TRBV6-3 to TRBJ2-3; D ambiguous. The germline V gene encodes CDR1 MNHEY and CDR2 SVGEGT. CDR3 size: 15 residues. V lost 3 bases and J 1 base, leaving 11 bases between the germline ends. CDR3 protein: CASSYSWAGTDTQYF. CDR3 nucleotides: TGTGCCAGCAGTTATTCATGGGCTGGCACAGATACGCAGTATTTT.

The gene calls are TRBV7-2 and TRBJ2-2; D may be TRBD2 (6 bases). The CDR3 extends over 15 amino acids. Deletions cut 5 bases from V and 4 bases from J, with 14 bases between. In germline, CDR1 is SGHTA, CDR2 FQGNSA. The CDR3 DNA sequence: TGTGCCAGCAGCCCCAGGGAGGTGGGCACCGGGGAGCTGTTTTTT. It codes for CASSPREVGTGELFF. The whole variable domain, filled in from reference TRBV7-2 and TRBJ2-2, reads GAGVSQSPSNKVTEKGKDVELRCDPISGHTALYWYRQSLGQGLEFLIYFQGNSAPDKSGLPSDRFSAERTGGSVSTLTIQRTQQEDSAVYLCASSPREVGTGELFFGEGSRLTVL.

The table lists this clonotype with a few counts. This rearrangement joins TRBV12-3 or TRBV12-4 to TRBJ1-6; 7 positions agree with TRBD1. The ends lost 8 bases at V and 6 bases at J; junction bases unmatched: 7. The CDR3 extends over 14 amino acids. CDR3 sequence: CASGLQGSNSPLHF. CDR3 sequence (DNA): TGTGCCAGCGGCTTACAGGGGTCTAATTCACCCCTCCACTTT.